The clone carrying this T cell receptor (beta chain) was counted between two and nine times. Its antigen is not known. This record belongs to a study of identical twins. General study points: Excess sharing by twins proved weaker in beta out-of-frame sequences.

TCRdb called the 5' RACE reads again in MiXCR, with one record for every CDR3 protein. The table includes 450,000 or so distinct CDR3 sequences, approximately 14% detected once. Healthy Caucasians supplied all donations. CDR3 size: 16 residues. Germline V lookup: CDR1 DFQATT, CDR2 SNEGSKA (reference sequence). The J segment lost 1 base and the V segment lost 5 bases, leaving 6 bases of the junction unmatched. These records were also assigned to another study, of yellow fever vaccine responses in identical twins.

This chain joins TRBV20-1 and TRBJ2-1, with TRBD2 matching over 12 bases. Sequencing was done on a sample of CD4+ T cells sorted from blood. The receptor was derived from a woman in her late teens or twenties in good health. DNA of the CDR3: TGCAGTGCTCCCCTGACTAGCGGGAGTTCCTACAATGAGCAGTTCTTC. Translation: CSAPLTSGSSYNEQFF.